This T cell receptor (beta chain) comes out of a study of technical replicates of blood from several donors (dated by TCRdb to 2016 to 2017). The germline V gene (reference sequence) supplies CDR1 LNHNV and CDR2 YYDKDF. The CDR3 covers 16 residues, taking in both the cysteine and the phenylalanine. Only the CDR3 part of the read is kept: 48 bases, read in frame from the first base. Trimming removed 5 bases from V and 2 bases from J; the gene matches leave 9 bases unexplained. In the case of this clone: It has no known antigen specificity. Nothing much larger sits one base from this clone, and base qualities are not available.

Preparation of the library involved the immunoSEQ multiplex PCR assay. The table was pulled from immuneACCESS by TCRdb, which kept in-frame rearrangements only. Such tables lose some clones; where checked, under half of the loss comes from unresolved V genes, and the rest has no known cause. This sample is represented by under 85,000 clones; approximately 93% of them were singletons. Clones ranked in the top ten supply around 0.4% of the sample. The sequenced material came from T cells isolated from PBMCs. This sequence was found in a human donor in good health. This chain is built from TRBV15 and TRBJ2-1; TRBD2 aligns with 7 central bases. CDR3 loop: CATSPPGGMTYNEQFF. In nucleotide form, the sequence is TGTGCCACCAGCCCACCGGGAGGAATGACCTACAATGAGCAGTTCTTC. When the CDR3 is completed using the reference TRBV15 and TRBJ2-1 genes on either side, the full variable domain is DAMVIQNPRYQVTQFGKPVTLSCSQTLNHNVMYWYQQKSSQAPKLLFHYYDKDFNNEADTPDNFQSRRPNTSFCFLDIRSPGLGDTAMYLCATSPPGGMTYNEQFFGPGTRLTVL.